Listed below are T cell receptor beta chains from one sample, sequenced in a study of T cell repertoires in cytomegalovirus infection. In TCRdb, the reads were re-called with MiXCR into one record per CDR3 protein. Among hundreds of thousands of distinct CDR3 sequences listed, roughly a third were seen once. For these receptors, no antigen is known. Sample: cultured PBMCs, taken from culture after CMV antigen stimulation. The receptors originated from a human donor in good health (CMV status not recorded). Some clones in this sample may be carry-over from other donors' samples. Each CDR3 is given with its conserved first and last residue. The D gene is left open where the match is weak. Rows give clone size only sometimes, using once, few, many, or a class for an expanded clone.

TRBV2	NA	17	NA	TRBJ1-5	TGTGCCAGCGGGCAAGGTCCTGCGGAGGGTGACGGTCAGCCCCAGCATTTT	CASGQGPAEGDGQPQHF
TRBV11-2	TRBD1	15	few	TRBJ1-1	TGTGCCAGCAGCTCACGGACAGGGATGAACACTGAAGCTTTCTTT	CASSSRTGMNTEAFF
TRBV20-1	TRBD1	14	NA	TRBJ2-4	TGCAGTGCTAAGGGACAGTTAGCCAAAAACATTCAGTACTTC	CSAKGQLAKNIQYF
TRBV6-6	NA	15	NA	TRBJ2-2	TGTGCCAGCAGTTGGGAGGTTACGAACACCGGGGAGCTGTTTTTT	CASSWEVTNTGELFF
TRBV4-1	NA	18	NA	TRBJ2-7	TGCGCCAGCAGCCAAAAGACAGGGAGGTCAATGTGGGCCTACGAGCAGTACTTC	CASSQKTGRSMWAYEQYF
TRBV6-6	NA	12	NA	TRBJ1-1	TGTGCCAGCACCAGGGTTGACAGTGAAGCTTTCTTT	CASTRVDSEAFF
TRBV12-3/TRBV12-4	NA	15	NA	TRBJ2-7	TGTGCCAGCAGTTTGTATGGGGGGACGGGCTACGAGCAGTACTTC	CASSLYGGTGYEQYF
TRBV28	NA	11	NA	TRBJ1-5	TGTGCCAGCAGTTTCTCTCAGCCCCAGCATTTT	CASSFSQPQHF
TRBV2	NA	12	once	TRBJ2-5	TGTGCCAGCAGTGAAGCGGTAGAGACCCAGTACTTC	CASSEAVETQYF
TRBV6-2/TRBV6-3	TRBD1	13	few	TRBJ2-7	TGTGCCAGCAGAGGGGACAGGCCAAGCGAGCAGTACTTC	CASRGDRPSEQYF
TRBV12-3/TRBV12-4	NA	14	NA	TRBJ1-2	TGTGCCAGCAGTTCTATGGCAGGCAGGAATGGCTACACCTTC	CASSSMAGRNGYTF
TRBV10-3	NA	13	once	TRBJ2-7	TGTGCCAGTTCCGTGGGCAGTGACGCCGAGCAGTACTTC	CASSVGSDAEQYF
TRBV9	NA	14	NA	TRBJ1-1	TGTGCCAGCAGCCCCCGCGCGGCGGGGACTGAAGCTTTCTTT	CASSPRAAGTEAFF
TRBV12-5	NA	14	NA	TRBJ2-1	TGTGCTAGTGGTTACAGGGAAACGGGTAATGAGCAGTTCTTC	CASGYRETGNEQFF
TRBV20-1	TRBD1	15	NA	TRBJ1-6	TGCAGTGCTAGGCCGGGACAGGCTAGCAATTCACCCCTCCACTTT	CSARPGQASNSPLHF
TRBV6-5	NA	12	few	TRBJ1-1	TGTGCCAGCAGTCCTACCCGGAGAGAAGCTTTCTTT	CASSPTRREAFF
TRBV12-3/TRBV12-4	NA	14	NA	TRBJ1-5	TGTGCCAGCACCTTGGGAGGTAGCAATCAGCCCCAGCATTTT	CASTLGGSNQPQHF
TRBV12-5	NA	18	NA	TRBJ1-1	TGTGCTAGTGGACTCGGGGTTAAAGAGGGTATACTGAACACTGAAGCTTTCTTT	CASGLGVKEGILNTEAFF
TRBV7-2	TRBD1	17	few	TRBJ1-2	TGTGCCAGCAGCCCTCCCGAGGGGACAGGGGGATACTATGGCTACACCTTC	CASSPPEGTGGYYGYTF